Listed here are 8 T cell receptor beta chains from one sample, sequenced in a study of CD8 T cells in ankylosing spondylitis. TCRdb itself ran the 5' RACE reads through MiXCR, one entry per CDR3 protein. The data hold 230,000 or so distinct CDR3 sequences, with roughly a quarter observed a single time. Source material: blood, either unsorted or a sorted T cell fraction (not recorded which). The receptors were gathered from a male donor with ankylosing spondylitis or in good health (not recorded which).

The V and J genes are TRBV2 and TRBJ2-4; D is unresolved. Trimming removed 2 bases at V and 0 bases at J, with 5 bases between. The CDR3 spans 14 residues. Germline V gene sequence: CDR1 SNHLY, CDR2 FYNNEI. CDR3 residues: CASSESPAKNIQYF. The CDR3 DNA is TGTGCCAGCAGTGAAAGTCCAGCCAAAAACATTCAGTACTTC.

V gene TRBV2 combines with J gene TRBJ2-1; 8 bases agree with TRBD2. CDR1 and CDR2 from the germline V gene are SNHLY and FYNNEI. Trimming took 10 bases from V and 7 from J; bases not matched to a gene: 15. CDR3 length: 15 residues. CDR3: CANQWARGEGNEQFF. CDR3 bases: TGTGCCAATCAGTGGGCGCGGGGGGAGGGGAATGAGCAGTTCTTC.

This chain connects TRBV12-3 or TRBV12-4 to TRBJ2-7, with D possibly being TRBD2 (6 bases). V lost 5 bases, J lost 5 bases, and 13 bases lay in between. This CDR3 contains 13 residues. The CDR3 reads CASSTVVADEQYF. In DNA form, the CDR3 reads TGTGCCAGCAGTACCGTGGTAGCGGACGAGCAGTACTTC.

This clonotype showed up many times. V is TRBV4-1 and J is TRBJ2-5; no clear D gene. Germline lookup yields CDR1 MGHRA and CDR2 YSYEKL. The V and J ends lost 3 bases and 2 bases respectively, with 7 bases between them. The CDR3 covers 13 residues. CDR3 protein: CASSHLNQETQYF. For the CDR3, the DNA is TGCGCCAGCAGCCATCTCAATCAAGAGACCCAGTACTTC.

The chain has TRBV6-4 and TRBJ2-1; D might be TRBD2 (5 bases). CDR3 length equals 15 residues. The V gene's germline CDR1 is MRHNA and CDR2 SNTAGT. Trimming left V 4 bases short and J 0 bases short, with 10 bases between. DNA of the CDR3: TGTGCCAGCAGTGCGGAGGAAAGCTCCTACAATGAGCAGTTCTTC. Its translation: CASSAEESSYNEQFF.

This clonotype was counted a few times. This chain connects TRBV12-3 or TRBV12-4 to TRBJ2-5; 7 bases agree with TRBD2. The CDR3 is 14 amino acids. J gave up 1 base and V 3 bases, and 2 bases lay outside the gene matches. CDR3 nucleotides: TGTGCCAGCAGTTTTGGCGGGGGCCAAGAGACCCAGTACTTC. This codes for CASSFGGGQETQYF.

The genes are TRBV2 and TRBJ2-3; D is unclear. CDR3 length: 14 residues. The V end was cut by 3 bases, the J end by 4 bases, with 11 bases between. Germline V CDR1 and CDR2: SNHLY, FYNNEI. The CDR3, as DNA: TGTGCCAGCAGTGACACTGTACTCCCAGATACGCAGTATTTT. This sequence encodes CASSDTVLPDTQYF.

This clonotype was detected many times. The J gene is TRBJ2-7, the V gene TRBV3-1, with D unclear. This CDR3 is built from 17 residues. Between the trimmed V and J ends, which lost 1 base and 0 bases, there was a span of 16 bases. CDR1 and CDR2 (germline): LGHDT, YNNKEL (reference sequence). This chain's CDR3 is CASSQVGLQQGSYEQYF. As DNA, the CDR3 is TGTGCCAGCAGCCAAGTTGGTCTACAGCAAGGCTCCTACGAGCAGTACTTC.